These 4 T cell receptor beta chains were sequenced from one sample in a study of T cell responses to AZD1222 COVID-19 vaccine (dated by TCRdb to the early 2020s). The library was made by the immunoSEQ multiplex PCR assay. In its TCRdb copy, this immuneACCESS table keeps in-frame sequences only and misses some clones. Where compared with another copy, unresolved V genes explain less than half of these, and the others have no known cause. The sample data list about 99,000 clones, and around 89% of these were observed just once. The ten largest account for over 15% of the sample. The time point label here, explained by the study, means: baseline before first vaccination. Here the sequenced sample was peripheral blood, taken on day 0 of AZD1222 vaccination. Source of these receptors: an adult in good health.

This clone was seen a single time. CDR3 sequence reads: CASRGTDTQYF. The CDR3 nucleotides are TGTGCCAGCAGGGGGACAGATACGCAGTATTTT. The chain joins TRBV5-4 to TRBJ2-3; no definite D call. The CDR3 loop spans 11 amino acids. Germline V gene lookup returns CDR1 SGHNT and CDR2 YYREEE (reference sequence). V shed 5 bases and J shed 3 bases, with 4 bases lying between them.

The J gene is TRBJ2-1, the V gene TRBV7-3; TRBD2 might be the D (7 bases). The germline V and J ends were trimmed by 2 bases and 7 bases, with 18 bases remaining between them. Germline V lookup: CDR1 SGHTA, CDR2 FQGTGA. The CDR3 is 16 residues long. CDR3 sequence reads: CASSLVLVGGQNEQFF. The DNA of the CDR3 is TGTGCCAGCAGCTTAGTGCTAGTGGGGGGGCAGAATGAGCAGTTCTTC.

The chain is built from TRBV24-1 and TRBJ2-1; 10 nucleotides agree with TRBD2. The CDR3 runs to 17 residues. The germline CDR1 and CDR2 sequences are KGHDR and SFDVKD. V shed 0 bases, J shed 6 bases, and the junction held 7 bases outside the gene matches. CDR3 sequence reads: CATSDLIAGGSPNEQFF. The CDR3 DNA reads TGTGCCACCAGTGATTTGATAGCGGGGGGCTCTCCCAATGAGCAGTTCTTC.

This clone was counted only a few times. The V and J genes are TRBV11-2 and TRBJ1-1, with unresolved D. Germline V CDR1 and CDR2: SGHAT, FQNNGV. The CDR3 loop spans 13 amino acids. Between the trimmed V and J ends, which lost 0 bases and 5 bases, there was a span of 7 bases. The CDR3 bases are TGTGCCAGCAGCTTAGAAGGAGGTACTGAAGCTTTCTTT. Residues: CASSLEGGTEAFF.